The 4 T cell receptor beta chains below all came from one sample that was sequenced in a study of human T cells and chemical hapten exposure. Total RNA was extracted from unfractionated whole blood. Attachment of unique molecular identifiers to individual cDNA molecules was performed in the library. One entry per CDR3 protein, called by TCRdb with MiXCR from the reads. The table records around 120,000 distinct CDR3 sequences, about 8.9% of them present only once. The sequenced material came from whole blood. The receptors derive from a human donor in good health. Some clones in this sample may be carry-over from other donors' samples.

In this sample, this clonotype turned up many times. The chain carries TRBV7-2 and TRBJ1-2; D remains ambiguous. V shed 2 bases and J shed 0 bases, with 7 bases lying between them. CDR1 SGHTA and CDR2 FQGNSA come from the germline V gene. This CDR3 is built from 14 residues. CDR3 sequence reads: CASSLSPANYGYTF. CDR3 DNA sequence: TGTGCCAGCAGCTTAAGCCCAGCTAACTATGGCTACACCTTC.

The chain links TRBV7-8 to TRBJ2-3, with 8 positions matching TRBD2. The CDR3 contains 18 residues. The germline V gene has CDR1 SGHVS and CDR2 FQNEAQ. The J segment lost 0 bases and the V segment lost 6 bases, leaving 14 bases of the junction unmatched. CDR3 amino acids: CASSSRFGRAISTDTQYF. CDR3 sequence (DNA): TGTGCCAGCAGTTCTCGATTCGGGAGGGCCATAAGCACAGATACGCAGTATTTT.

This sequence joins TRBV30 and TRBJ2-3; D is uncertain. This CDR3 contains 13 residues. Germline lookup yields CDR1 GTSNPN and CDR2 SVGIG (reference sequence). Trimming took 2 bases from V and 0 from J, leaving 6 bases between them. DNA of the CDR3: TGTGCCTGGAGTCCGTTCAGCACAGATACGCAGTATTTT. Its translation: CAWSPFSTDTQYF.

This clonotype appeared a few times. CDR3 region: CASSYSSGQTSSYFF. The CDR3 DNA follows: TGTGCCAGCAGTTACTCGTCCGGACAGACCAGTTCTTATTTCTTC. The chain carries TRBV6-5 and TRBJ2-1, with D perhaps matching TRBD1 (6 bases). V shed 0 bases and J shed 16 bases, with 22 bases lying between them. Germline CDR1 reads MNHEY; CDR2 reads SVGAGI. CDR3 length equals 15 residues.